These 12 T cell receptor beta chains came from one sample sequenced in a study of cytomegalovirus exposure and HLA in healthy donors. Amplification used 60 Vbeta primers and 13 Jbeta primers. Here immunoSEQ multiplex PCR was the method, and the copy in TCRdb shows in-frame clones only, minus some. Here the sample spans over 120,000 clones, 70% to 85% being singletons. The sequencing input was PBMCs. The receptors here all came from a man aged 25 to 40 in good health and CMV-seropositive.

This clone appeared once. The rearrangement joins TRBV2 to TRBJ1-2; 7 bases align to TRBD1. Germline assignment: CDR1 SNHLY and CDR2 FYNNEI. The CDR3 spans 14 residues. Trimming at V came to 7 bases and at J to 5 bases, leaving 10 bases not matched to a gene. DNA of the CDR3: TGTGCCAGCAACGTGGACAGGCAGGGATATGGCTACACCTTC. Protein product: CASNVDRQGYGYTF. The full variable domain, with the rest looked up from reference TRBV2 and TRBJ1-2, is EPEVTQTPSHQVTQMGQEVILRCVPISNHLYFYWYRQILGQKVEFLVSFYNNEISEKSEIFDDQFSVERPDGSNFTLKIRSTKLEDSAMYFCASNVDRQGYGYTFGSGTRLTVV.

J is TRBJ2-5 and V is TRBV11-2, with D possibly being TRBD1 (5 bases). This CDR3 comprises 15 residues. V was shortened by 5 bases and J by 0 bases, with 13 bases between the two germline ends. Germline V lookup: CDR1 SGHAT, CDR2 FQNNGV. CDR3 amino acids: CASSPQRTNQETQYF. In DNA, the CDR3 is TGTGCCAGCAGCCCCCAACGGACAAACCAAGAGACCCAGTACTTC.

Details on this clone: Relative to the germline gene, one junction end is altered; a read error may explain this. This chain connects TRBV7-3 to TRBJ2-1; 13 positions match TRBD2. Germline CDR1 SGHTA, CDR2 FQGTGA. This CDR3 comprises 15 residues. CDR3 DNA: TGTGCCAGCAGCATAACTAGCGGGGGGGGCAATGAGCAGTTCTTC. This gives the protein CASSITSGGGNEQFF.

This clone was observed a handful of times. The chain is built from TRBV5-1 and TRBJ1-2, with TRBD1 matching 8 bases. The CDR3 length is 13 residues. V dropped 4 bases and J dropped 5; count of bases not matched to a gene: 4. Germline V gene lookup returns CDR1 SGHRS and CDR2 YFSETQ. CDR3 sequence (DNA): TGCGCCAGCAGCCCGGGACAGGTGTATGGCTACACCTTC. This gives the protein CASSPGQVYGYTF.

This chain joins TRBV11-1 and TRBJ2-7; TRBD1 is a possible D gene (6 bases). V shed 5 bases and J shed 4 bases, with 15 bases lying between them. The CDR3 runs to 14 residues. Germline CDR1 is SGHAT and CDR2 is FQDESV (reference sequence). CDR3 sequence (DNA): TGTGCCAGCAGCCAACAGGGTATCCCTTACGAGCAGTACTTC. The encoded protein is CASSQQGIPYEQYF.

V usage is TRBV28 and J usage is TRBJ1-5; 11 nucleotides agree with TRBD1. Germline V gene lookup returns CDR1 MDHEN and CDR2 SYDVKM. This CDR3 contains 16 residues. V shed 4 bases and J 4 bases; nucleotides not matched to a gene: 6. CDR3 coding DNA: TGTGCCAGCAGTTCCCCGGGGACAGGGGGAAATCAGCCCCAGCATTTT. Protein: CASSSPGTGGNQPQHF.

Only one count was recorded for this clone. V and J are TRBV6-5 and TRBJ1-5, with TRBD1 identical over 8 bases. Germline CDR1 is MNHEY and CDR2 is SVGAGI. The CDR3 length is 14 residues. V shed 6 bases, J shed 2 bases, and the junction held 3 bases outside the gene matches. Here the CDR3 DNA reads TGTGCCAGCAGGGGGACAGGAGGCAATCAGCCCCAGCATTTT. Its protein is CASRGTGGNQPQHF.

The chain carries TRBV28 and TRBJ1-2, with D possibly TRBD1 on 5 matching bases. The CDR3 covers 15 residues. Trimming removed 8 bases at V and 7 bases at J, with 23 bases between. The germline gives CDR1 MDHEN, CDR2 SYDVKM. CDR3 DNA: TGTGCCAGCTTTTTGAATGGGGCCCCGTGGGGTGGCTACACCTTC. Protein product: CASFLNGAPWGGYTF.

This clone came up a few times. This chain uses TRBV5-6 with TRBJ2-1; no firm D call. The CDR3 runs 11 residues. Trimming removed 3 bases from V and 7 bases from J, with 5 bases in between. CDR1 and CDR2 (germline): SGHDT, YYEEEE. Here the CDR3 DNA reads TGTGCCAGCAGCTACACGAATGAGCAGTTCTTC. The encoded protein is CASSYTNEQFF. The full variable domain, in which reference TRBV5-6 and TRBJ2-1 provide the parts outside the CDR3, is DAGVTQSPTHLIKTRGQQVTLRCSPKSGHDTVSWYQQALGQGPQFIFQYYEEEERQRGNFPDRFSGHQFPNYSSELNVNALLLGDSALYLCASSYTNEQFFGPGTRLTVL.

The chain joins TRBV19 to TRBJ2-7; 13 nucleotides line up with TRBD2. Germline values: CDR1 LNHDA, CDR2 SQIVND (reference sequence). This CDR3 comprises 16 residues. Trimming cost V 5 bases and J 2 bases; bases outside gene matches: 6. The CDR3, as DNA: TGTGCCAGTAGTCCCGGACTAGCGGGGGCCCCCTACGAGCAGTACTTC. It codes for CASSPGLAGAPYEQYF.

The gene calls are TRBV5-5 and TRBJ2-7, with 7 nucleotides matching TRBD1. J gave up 5 bases and V 2 bases, and 10 bases lay outside the gene matches. Germline CDR1 and CDR2: SGHKS and YYEKEE (reference sequence). The CDR3 has 15 residues. CDR3 region: CASSFRQGTSHEQYF. DNA for the CDR3: TGTGCCAGCAGCTTCCGACAGGGAACTTCACACGAGCAGTACTTC.

This chain joins TRBV19 and TRBJ2-5; 8 nucleotides match TRBD2. There are 13 residues in the CDR3. The germline V gene encodes CDR1 LNHDA and CDR2 SQIVND (reference sequence). Trimming took 7 bases from V and 5 from J; bases not matched to a gene: 6. The chain's CDR3 is CASTGGGRETQYF. The CDR3 nucleotides read TGTGCCAGTACGGGAGGGGGAAGGGAGACCCAGTACTTC.